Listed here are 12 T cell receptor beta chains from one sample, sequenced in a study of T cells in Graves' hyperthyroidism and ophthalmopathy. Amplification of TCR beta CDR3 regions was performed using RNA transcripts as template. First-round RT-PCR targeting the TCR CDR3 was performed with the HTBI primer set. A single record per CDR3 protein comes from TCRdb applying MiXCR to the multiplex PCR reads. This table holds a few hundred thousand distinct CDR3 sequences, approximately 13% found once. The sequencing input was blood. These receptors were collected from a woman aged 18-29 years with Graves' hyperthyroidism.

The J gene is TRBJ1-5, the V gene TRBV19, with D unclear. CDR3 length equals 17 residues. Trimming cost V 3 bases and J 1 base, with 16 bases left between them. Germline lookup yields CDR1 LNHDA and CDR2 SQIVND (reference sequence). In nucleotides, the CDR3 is TGTGCCAGTAGTATTTTGTTTGTACTTTTGAGCAATCAGCCCCAGCATTTT. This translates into CASSILFVLLSNQPQHF.

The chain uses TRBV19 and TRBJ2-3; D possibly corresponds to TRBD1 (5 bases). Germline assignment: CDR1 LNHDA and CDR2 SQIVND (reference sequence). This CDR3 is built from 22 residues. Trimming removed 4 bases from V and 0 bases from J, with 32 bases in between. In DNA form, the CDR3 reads TGTGCCAGTAGTAAATTTGCGTGGCGACAGCGCTCGCCCTTAACTAGCACAGATACGCAGTATTTT. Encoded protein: CASSKFAWRQRSPLTSTDTQYF.

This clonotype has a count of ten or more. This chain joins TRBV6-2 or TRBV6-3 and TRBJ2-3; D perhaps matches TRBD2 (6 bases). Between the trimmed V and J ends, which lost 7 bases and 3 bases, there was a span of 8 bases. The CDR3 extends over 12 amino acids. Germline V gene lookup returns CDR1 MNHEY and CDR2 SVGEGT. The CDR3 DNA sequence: TGTGCCAGCAAGGGGAGGACAGATACGCAGTATTTT. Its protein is CASKGRTDTQYF.

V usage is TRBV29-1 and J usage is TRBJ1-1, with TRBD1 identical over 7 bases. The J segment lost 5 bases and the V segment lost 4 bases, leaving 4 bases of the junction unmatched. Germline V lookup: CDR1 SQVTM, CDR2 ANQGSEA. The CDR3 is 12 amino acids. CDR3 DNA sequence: TGCAGCGTTGTAGGGGGCAGGACTGAAGCTTTCTTT. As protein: CSVVGGRTEAFF.

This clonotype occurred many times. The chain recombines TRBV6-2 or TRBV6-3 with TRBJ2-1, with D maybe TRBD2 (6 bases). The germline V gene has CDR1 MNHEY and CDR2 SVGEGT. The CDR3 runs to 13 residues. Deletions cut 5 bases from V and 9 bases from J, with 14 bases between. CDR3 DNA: TGTGCCAGCAGTACCGGAGGGGTCCGTGAGCAGTTCTTC. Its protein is CASSTGGVREQFF.

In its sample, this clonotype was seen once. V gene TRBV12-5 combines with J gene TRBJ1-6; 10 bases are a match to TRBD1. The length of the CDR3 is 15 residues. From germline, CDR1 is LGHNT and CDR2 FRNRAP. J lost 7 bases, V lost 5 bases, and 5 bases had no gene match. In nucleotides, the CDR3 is TGTGCTAGTGGTCCCCTGGGACAGGGGAATTCACCCCTCCACTTT. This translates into CASGPLGQGNSPLHF.

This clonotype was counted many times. CDR3 sequence reads: CASNGLPGNEQFF. The CDR3 DNA reads as TGTGCCAGCAATGGTTTACCTGGCAATGAGCAGTTCTTC. The chain carries TRBV2 and TRBJ2-1; D is undetermined. Deletions cut 7 bases from V and 6 bases from J, with 13 bases between. Germline V lookup: CDR1 SNHLY, CDR2 FYNNEI. This CDR3 is 13 amino acids long. The complete variable domain, with remaining parts taken from reference TRBV2 and TRBJ2-1, reads EPEVTQTPSHQVTQMGQEVILRCVPISNHLYFYWYRQILGQKVEFLVSFYNNEISEKSEIFDDQFSVERPDGSNFTLKIRSTKLEDSAMYFCASNGLPGNEQFFGPGTRLTVL.

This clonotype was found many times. The CDR3 region is CASSRGSYEQYF. The CDR3 DNA is TGTGCCAGCAGCCGGGGGTCCTACGAGCAGTACTTC. The rearrangement joins TRBV28 to TRBJ2-7; a possible D gene is TRBD2 (6 bases). The CDR3 covers 12 residues. Trimming stripped 6 bases from V and 1 base from J, with 7 bases between. The germline V gene has CDR1 MDHEN and CDR2 SYDVKM.

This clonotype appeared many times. The CDR3 region is CASSRTGGAYNEQFF. DNA of the CDR3: TGTGCCAGCAGCCGAACAGGGGGGGCATACAATGAGCAGTTCTTC. This chain joins TRBV11-3 and TRBJ2-1; D might be TRBD1 (8 bases). CDR1 is SGHNT and CDR2 is YENEEA in the germline V gene. The CDR3 is 15 amino acids. Trimming stripped 5 bases from V and 4 bases from J, with 15 bases between.

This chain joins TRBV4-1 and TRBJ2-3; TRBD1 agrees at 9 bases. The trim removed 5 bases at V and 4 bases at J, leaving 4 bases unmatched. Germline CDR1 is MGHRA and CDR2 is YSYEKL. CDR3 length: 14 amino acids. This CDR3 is CASSIQGASDTQYF. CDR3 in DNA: TGCGCCAGCAGCATACAGGGGGCCTCAGATACGCAGTATTTT.

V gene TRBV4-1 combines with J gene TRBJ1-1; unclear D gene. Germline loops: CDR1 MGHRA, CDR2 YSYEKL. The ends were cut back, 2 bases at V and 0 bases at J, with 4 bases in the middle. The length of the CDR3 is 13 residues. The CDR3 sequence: CASSQHLNTEAFF. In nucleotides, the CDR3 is TGCGCCAGCAGCCAACACCTGAACACTGAAGCTTTCTTT.

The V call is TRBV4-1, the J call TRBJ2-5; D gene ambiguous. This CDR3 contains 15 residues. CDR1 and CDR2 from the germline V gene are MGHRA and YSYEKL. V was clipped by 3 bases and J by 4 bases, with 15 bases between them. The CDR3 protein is CASSHPRKDRETQYF. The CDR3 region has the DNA TGCGCCAGCAGCCACCCGCGGAAGGACCGAGAGACCCAGTACTTC.